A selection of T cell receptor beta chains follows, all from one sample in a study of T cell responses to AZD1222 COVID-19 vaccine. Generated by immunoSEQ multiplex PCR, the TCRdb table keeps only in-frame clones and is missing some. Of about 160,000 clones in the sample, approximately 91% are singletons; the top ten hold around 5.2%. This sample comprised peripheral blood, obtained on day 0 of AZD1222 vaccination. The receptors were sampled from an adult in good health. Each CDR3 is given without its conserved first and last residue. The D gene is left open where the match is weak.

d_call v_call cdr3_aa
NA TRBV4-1 ASSQENSLQETQY
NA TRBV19 ASWTVDQPQH
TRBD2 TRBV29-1 SAQAGLLSTDTQY
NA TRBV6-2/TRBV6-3 ASSPGTNYNQPQH
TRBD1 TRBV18 ASSPEASVQGDYGYT
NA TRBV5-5 ASSLGVREVDEKLF
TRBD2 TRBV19 ASLKVGGLVVTGELF
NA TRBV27 ASSLRGRIGQPQH
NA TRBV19 ASSYTGYNEQF
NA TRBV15 ATSREGISNSPLH
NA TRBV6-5 ASSYRTSGDEQY
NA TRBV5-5 ASSFGLSNEQF
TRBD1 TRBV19 ASSTSQTGLEGGELF
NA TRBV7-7 ASSRQENTEAF
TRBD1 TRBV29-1 SVRTGVYEQY
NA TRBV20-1 SAPGTYEQY
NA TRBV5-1 ASSLAGTYEQY
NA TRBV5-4 ASSLGSSYNSPLH
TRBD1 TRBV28 ASSFTTGAFYEQY
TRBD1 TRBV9 ASSVASGGAAETQY
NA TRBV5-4 ASSFPRVGYGYT
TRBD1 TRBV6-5 ASSYPGTGVPEAF
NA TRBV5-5 ASSLVQGVADTQY
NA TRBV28 ASSLTYEQY
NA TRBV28 ASSPRTRPNQPQH
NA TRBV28 ASSLSPPYAF
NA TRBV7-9 ASSSQGYTGELF
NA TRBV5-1 ASSLGIGSYEQY
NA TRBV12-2 ASRLVGQSAF
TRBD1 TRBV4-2 ASSQTPRQGLDTQY
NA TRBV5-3 ARSLGSICQGQPQH
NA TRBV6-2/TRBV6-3 ASSYSTRGSNQPQH
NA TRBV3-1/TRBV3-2 ASSQSEVSGEQF
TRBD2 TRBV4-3 ASSQGLAGSYEQY
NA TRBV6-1 ASSEAKGYYGYT
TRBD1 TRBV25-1 ASRTGDYGYT
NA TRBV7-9 ASRGGQFYGYT
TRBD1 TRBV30 AWSVGTGGHYGYT
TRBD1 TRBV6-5 ASNPGQGAPDTQY
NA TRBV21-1 ASRYNRDRADGYT
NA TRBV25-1 ASRASGREDVKLF
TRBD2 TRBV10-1 ASSEFSGRSSYNEQF
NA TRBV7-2 ASSLDENYGYT